One TCR beta chain is described in this entry. Generated by immunoSEQ multiplex PCR, the TCRdb table keeps only in-frame clones and is missing some. The table lists about 51,000 clones, roughly 86% of them singletons. This specimen belongs to a study of PD-L1 blockade in urothelial cancer. Whole-study context: Atezolizumab (1,200 mg intravenously every 3 weeks) began around 2014 for patients. Median T cell yield per blood sample was some 140,000 cells. Individuals in the cohort had been given 0 to 3 earlier chemotherapy regimens.

Time point indicated: pretreatment peripheral blood. Samples spanned pretreatment and treatment, with 1 to 8 time points per patient. Germline CDR1 and CDR2: LNHNV and YYDKDF (reference sequence). This CDR3 is 19 amino acids long. With V trimmed by 4 bases and J by 5 bases, 18 bases remained unmatched. The sample in question was PBMCs, obtained around atezolizumab (anti-PD-L1) treatment. This chain joins TRBV15 and TRBJ2-3, with 10 positions matching TRBD2. The receptor comes from a man aged 55 to 70 with urothelial cancer. Here the CDR3 reads CATSTRYSGRANLGDTQYF. For the CDR3, the DNA is TGTGCCACCAGCACTCGGTACAGCGGGAGGGCCAATTTGGGAGATACGCAGTATTTT.